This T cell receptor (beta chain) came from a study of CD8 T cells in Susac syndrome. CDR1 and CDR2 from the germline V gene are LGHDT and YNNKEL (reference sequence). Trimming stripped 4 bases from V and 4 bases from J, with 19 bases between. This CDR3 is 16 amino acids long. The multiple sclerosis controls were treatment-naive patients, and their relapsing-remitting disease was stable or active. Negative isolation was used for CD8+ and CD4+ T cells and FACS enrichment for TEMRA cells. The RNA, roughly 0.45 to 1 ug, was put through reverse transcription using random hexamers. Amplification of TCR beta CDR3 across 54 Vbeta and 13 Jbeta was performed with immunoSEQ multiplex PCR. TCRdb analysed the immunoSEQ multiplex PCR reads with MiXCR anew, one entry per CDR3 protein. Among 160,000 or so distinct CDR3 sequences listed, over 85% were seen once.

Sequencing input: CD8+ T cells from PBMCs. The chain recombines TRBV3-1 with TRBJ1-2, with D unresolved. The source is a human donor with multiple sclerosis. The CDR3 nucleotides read TGTGCCAGCAGCCCCCTACGCGGGTCGGAGTCCTATGGCTACACCTTC. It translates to CASSPLRGSESYGYTF.